This T cell receptor (beta chain) came from a study of regulatory T cells in long-lasting Graves disease. Time point noted: newly diagnosed GD, antithyroid drugs for less than 3 months. With RNA extracted from PBMCs as input, the TCR library was made. The authors built TCR beta libraries using iRepertoire HTBI primers and Arm-PCR of CDR3 regions. In TCRdb, the multiplex PCR reads were re-called with MiXCR into one record per CDR3 protein. The sample yields 450,000 to 600,000 distinct CDR3 sequences, 15% to 20% seen once. Study outcomes and limitations: Persistent Graves' patients showed less TCR diversity than newly diagnosed patients showed. Relative to new patients (around 1,000), persistent patients exhibited greater sharing of public clonotypes (about 3,000).

The CDR3 is 19 residues long. The V gene end was trimmed by 7 bases and the J gene end by 9 bases; junction bases not matched to a gene: 22. Looked up from germline, CDR1 is MDHEN and CDR2 is SYDVKM. This clonotype was detected many times. The antigen is not known. The data were also submitted as part of a second study, on T cells in Graves' hyperthyroidism and ophthalmopathy. That study adds: Median prediction lead before ophthalmopathy onset was 6.5 months with the model.

The specimen comprised peripheral blood mononuclear cells (PBMCs), sampled at new diagnosis, from a patient treated with antithyroid drugs. The chain links TRBV28 to TRBJ2-1; TRBD2 agrees at 12 bases. The receptor was derived from a man aged 40-50 years with Graves disease. The CDR3 DNA follows: TGTGCCAGCACCTTAGGTGGGACTAGCGGGTTAAAGGCTTTAGGTGAGCAGTTCTTC. As protein: CASTLGGTSGLKALGEQFF. The entire variable domain, with the rest obtained from reference TRBV28 and TRBJ2-1, is as follows: DVKVTQSSRYLVKRTGEKVFLECVQDMDHENMFWYRQDPGLGLRLIYFSYDVKMKEKGDIPEGYSVSREKKERFSLILESASTNQTSMYLCASTLGGTSGLKALGEQFFGPGTRLTVL.